The 23 T cell receptor beta chains below were found in one sample sequenced in a study of blood T cells in healthy people across ages. Primed by a sample-barcoded 5' primer and a J-beta primer mix, a second PCR proceeded for 7 to 11 cycles. TCRdb itself ran the 5' RACE reads through MiXCR, one entry per CDR3 protein. Of 1 million to 1.2 million distinct CDR3 sequences listed, roughly two fifths were seen once; the top ten hold around 13%. Sequenced: blood. The origin of the receptors is a man aged 18 to 29 in good health.

The rearrangement uses TRBV9 and TRBJ2-6; D is possibly TRBD1 or TRBD2 (7 bases each). Germline CDR1 reads SGDLS; CDR2 reads YYNGEE. The CDR3 loop spans 17 amino acids. V was shortened by 5 bases and J by 3 bases, with 18 bases between the two germline ends. The DNA of the CDR3 is TGTGCCAGCAGTTACGCAGGGGGGGTGGATGGGGCCAACGTCCTGACTTTC. As protein: CASSYAGGVDGANVLTF.

This chain links TRBV20-1 with TRBJ2-1, with 8 bases that match TRBD2. Germline lookup yields CDR1 DFQATT and CDR2 SNEGSKA (reference sequence). V lost 0 bases and J lost 6; bases outside the gene matches: 10. The CDR3 is made up of 16 amino acids. The chain's CDR3 is CSARDPGLARGNEQFF. In DNA, the CDR3 is TGCAGTGCTAGAGATCCCGGACTAGCAAGGGGCAATGAGCAGTTCTTC.

The rearrangement joins TRBV6-2 or TRBV6-3 to TRBJ2-3; D not resolved. The CDR3 sequence is 13 residues long. Trimming stripped 7 bases from V and 2 bases from J, with 10 bases between. Germline CDR1 is MNHEY and CDR2 is SVGEGT. The CDR3 nucleotides read TGTGCCAGCAAAGGGCGAATCACAGATACGCAGTATTTT. Its translation is CASKGRITDTQYF.

The chain recombines TRBV9 with TRBJ2-3; 7 bases agree with TRBD1. The V segment lost 4 bases and the J segment 4 bases; nucleotides outside the gene matches: 6. The CDR3 extends over 14 amino acids. CDR1 and CDR2 from the germline V gene are SGDLS and YYNGEE. CDR3 amino acids: CASSIRTGPDTQYF. DNA for the CDR3: TGTGCCAGCAGCATCCGGACAGGTCCAGATACGCAGTATTTT. The variable domain in full, with the rest retrieved from reference TRBV9 and TRBJ2-3, is DSGVTQTPKHLITATGQRVTLRCSPRSGDLSVYWYQQSLDQGLQFLIQYYNGEERAKGNILERFSAQQFPDLHSELNLSSLELGDSALYFCASSIRTGPDTQYFGPGTRLTVL.

In its sample, this clonotype was seen a few times. The chain carries TRBV5-1 and TRBJ1-1, with no clear D. Deletions cut 0 bases from V and 11 bases from J, with 17 bases between. Germline V gene lookup returns CDR1 SGHRS and CDR2 YFSETQ. This CDR3 has 14 residues. In DNA, the CDR3 is TGCGCCAGCAGCTTGGGGCTCATAGGACGGACGGCTTTCTTT. It codes for CASSLGLIGRTAFF.

The genes are TRBV6-1 and TRBJ1-5, with D unclear. Trimming left V 1 base short and J 5 bases short, with 15 bases between. Germline V gene lookup returns CDR1 MNHNS and CDR2 SASEGT. This CDR3 spans 16 amino acids. For the CDR3, the DNA is TGTGCCAGCAGTGAAGGGTATAGGACGGTCGATCAGCCCCAGCATTTT. Protein product: CASSEGYRTVDQPQHF.

Note on this clonotype: Sequence at one end of the junction differs from germline and may be a read error. The chain recombines TRBV12-3 or TRBV12-4 with TRBJ1-2; tentatively, D is TRBD1 (5 bases). This CDR3 contains 14 residues. For the CDR3, the DNA is TGTGCCGGCAGTTTCGACAGTTCCCCGTCGGGCTACACCTTC. Its protein is CAGSFDSSPSGYTF.

This chain connects TRBV6-5 to TRBJ2-1, with TRBD2 matching over 11 bases. This CDR3 is 15 amino acids long. V lost 4 bases, J lost 5 bases, and 4 bases stayed unmatched. Per the germline V gene, CDR1 is MNHEY and CDR2 is SVGAGI. CDR3 in DNA: TGTGCCAGCAGTTGTGAACTAGCGGGGGACAATGAGCAGTTCTTC. It translates to CASSCELAGDNEQFF.

The CDR3: CASRQQYTGELFF. The CDR3 region has the DNA TGTGCCAGCAGACAGCAGTACACCGGGGAGCTGTTTTTT. The chain couples TRBV12-3 or TRBV12-4 to TRBJ2-2, with no clear D. Trimming cost V 6 bases and J 3 bases, with 8 bases left between them. The CDR3 covers 13 residues.

This clonotype has ten or more counts. The rearrangement joins TRBV12-3 or TRBV12-4 to TRBJ1-1; D remains unclear. Trimming took 2 bases from V and 0 from J, leaving 1 base between them. This CDR3 is built from 12 residues. The CDR3 reads CASSLMNTEAFF. In DNA form, the CDR3 reads TGTGCCAGCAGTTTAATGAACACTGAAGCTTTCTTT.

In its sample, this clonotype was seen a few times. V and J are TRBV25-1 and TRBJ1-6; 9 nucleotides align to TRBD1. Looked up from germline, CDR1 is MGHDK and CDR2 is SYGVNS. After removal of 1 base from V and 10 bases from J, the junction contained 5 bases not matched to a gene. The CDR3 totals 15 residues. This CDR3 reads CASSEWDRERSPLHF. The CDR3 nucleotides read TGTGCCAGCAGTGAATGGGACAGGGAACGATCACCCCTCCACTTT. The whole variable domain, filled in from reference TRBV25-1 and TRBJ1-6, reads EADIYQTPRYLVIGTGKKITLECSQTMGHDKMYWYQQDPGMELHLIHYSYGVNSTEKGDLSSESTVSRIRTEHFPLTLESARPSHTSQYLCASSEWDRERSPLHFGNGTRLTVT.

The sample holds a few counts of this clonotype. The genes are TRBV28 and TRBJ2-7; D remains ambiguous. The DNA matches TRBJ2-5 better at its end, which makes the J call doubtful. Germline V gene lookup returns CDR1 MDHEN and CDR2 SYDVKM. This CDR3 has 14 amino acids. CDR3 DNA sequence: TGTGCCAGCAGTTTTCAAACACCCCCAGAGACCCAGTACTTC. This translates into CASSFQTPPETQYF.

The chain is built from TRBV6-5 and TRBJ1-2, with D possibly being TRBD1 (5 bases). V was cut by 6 bases and J by 6 bases, with 14 bases left in between. CDR1 is MNHEY and CDR2 is SVGAGI in the germline V gene. This CDR3 has 13 residues. CDR3 in amino acids: CASSRDSLNGYTF. The CDR3 nucleotides read TGTGCCAGCAGCAGAGACAGCCTAAATGGCTACACCTTC.

V is TRBV7-9 and J is TRBJ2-1; 8 bases are shared with TRBD2. CDR3 length: 17 residues. Trimming at V came to 3 bases and at J to 3 bases, leaving 10 bases not matched to a gene. The germline CDR1 and CDR2 sequences are SEHNR and FQNEAQ (reference sequence). The CDR3 coding sequence is TGTGCCAGCAGCTTGGCGGGGGGTCCTCCCGGCTACAATGAGCAGTTCTTC. Protein product: CASSLAGGPPGYNEQFF.

The chain carries TRBV7-9 and TRBJ1-4; D is undetermined. Germline lookup yields CDR1 SEHNR and CDR2 FQNEAQ (reference sequence). With 5 bases removed from V and 7 bases from J, the gap between germline ends came to 14 bases. This CDR3 is 14 amino acids long. The CDR3 nucleotides are TGTGCCAGCAGCCCGCCTTATAGAAGTGAAAAACTGTTTTTT. Its protein product is CASSPPYRSEKLFF.

This clonotype was seen many times. The chain links TRBV20-1 to TRBJ2-3; TRBD2 is a possible D gene (5 bases). There are 15 residues in the CDR3. V was pared by 5 bases and J by 4 bases, with 19 bases between. Germline CDR1 and CDR2: DFQATT and SNEGSKA (reference sequence). The CDR3 sequence is CSAPSLRASADTQYF. CDR3 in DNA: TGCAGTGCTCCTTCTTTGAGGGCGTCGGCAGATACGCAGTATTTT.

This chain connects TRBV6-1 to TRBJ1-4; possible D gene TRBD1, 6 bases. CDR1 MNHNS and CDR2 SASEGT come from the germline V gene. The CDR3 is 17 amino acids. The V end lost 2 bases, the J end lost 1 base, and 14 bases lay between the germline ends. The CDR3 is CASSEIGGRKTNEKLFF. In DNA, the CDR3 is TGTGCCAGCAGTGAAATCGGGGGGCGGAAAACTAATGAAAAACTGTTTTTT.

This chain uses TRBV6-2 or TRBV6-3 with TRBJ2-7; D is perhaps TRBD2 (6 bases). CDR1 is MNHEY, CDR2 SVGEGT, per germline. Trimming shortened V by 2 bases and J by 3 bases, and 20 bases separated the two germline ends. CDR3 length equals 17 residues. The CDR3: CASSYLLIRGTNYEQYF. DNA for the CDR3: TGTGCCAGCAGTTACCTCCTTATTCGGGGGACCAACTACGAGCAGTACTTC.

The CDR3 DNA follows: TGTGCCACCAGCATAGGTGGGGGGGTACACGAGCAGTACTTC. It is translated as CATSIGGGVHEQYF. This rearrangement joins TRBV15 to TRBJ2-7; 7 bases agree with TRBD2. There are 14 residues in the CDR3. J was trimmed by 5 bases and V by 4 bases; bases with no gene match: 8. Germline loops: CDR1 LNHNV, CDR2 YYDKDF (reference sequence).

The chain recombines TRBV18 with TRBJ2-5, with D possibly being TRBD2 (5 bases). The CDR3 is 17 amino acids. V shed 3 bases and J shed 11 bases, with 28 bases lying between them. Per the germline V gene, CDR1 is KGHSH and CDR2 is LQKENI. The CDR3 bases are TGTGCCAGCTCACCGGTCTTTGGGGAGAACACATACAATGAGCAGTACTTC. Protein: CASSPVFGENTYNEQYF.

This clonotype was detected only a few times. The V call is TRBV7-9, the J call TRBJ1-1; 9 nucleotides agree with TRBD1. Per the germline V gene, CDR1 is SEHNR and CDR2 is FQNEAQ (reference sequence). Unmatched junction bases numbered 6, after V lost 5 bases and J lost 5 bases. The CDR3 has 14 amino acids. CDR3 coding DNA: TGTGCCAGCAGCACAACAGGGGGCTGGACTGAAGCTTTCTTT. Its protein product is CASSTTGGWTEAFF.

The rearrangement uses TRBV12-5 and TRBJ2-3; 7 positions agree with TRBD1. Germline CDR1 LGHNT, CDR2 FRNRAP. V was pared by 7 bases and J by 2 bases, with 3 bases of the junction left unmatched. The CDR3 contains 13 residues. CDR3 sequence: CASAEGATDTQYF. DNA of the CDR3: TGTGCTAGTGCCGAGGGGGCCACAGATACGCAGTATTTT. Together with reference TRBV12-5 and TRBJ2-3, the CDR3 gives the full variable domain: DARVTQTPRHKVTEMGQEVTMRCQPILGHNTVFWYRQTMMQGLELLAYFRNRAPLDDSGMPKDRFSAEMPDATLATLKIQPSEPRDSAVYFCASAEGATDTQYFGPGTRLTVL.

This clonotype was observed a few times. V gene TRBV27 combines with J gene TRBJ2-1; no clear D. The CDR3 is 15 residues long. CDR1 and CDR2 from the germline V gene are MNHEY and SMNVEV (reference sequence). V was shortened by 2 bases and J by 2 bases, with 10 bases between the two germline ends. The CDR3 nucleotides read TGTGCCAGCAGTTTAAGGGCCGCCACCTACAATGAGCAGTTCTTC. As protein: CASSLRAATYNEQFF.